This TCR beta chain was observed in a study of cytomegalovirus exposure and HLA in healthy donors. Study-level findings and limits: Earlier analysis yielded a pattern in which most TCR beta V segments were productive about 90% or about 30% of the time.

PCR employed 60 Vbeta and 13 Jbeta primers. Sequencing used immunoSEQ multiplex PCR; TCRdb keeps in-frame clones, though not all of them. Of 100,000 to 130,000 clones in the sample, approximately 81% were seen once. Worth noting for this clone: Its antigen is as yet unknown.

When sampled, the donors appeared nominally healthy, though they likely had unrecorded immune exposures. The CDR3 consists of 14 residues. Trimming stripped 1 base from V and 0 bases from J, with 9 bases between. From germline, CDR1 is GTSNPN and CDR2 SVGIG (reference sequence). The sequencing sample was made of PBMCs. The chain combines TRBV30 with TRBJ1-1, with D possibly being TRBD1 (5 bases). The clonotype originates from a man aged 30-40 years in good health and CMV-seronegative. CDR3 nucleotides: TGTGCCTGGAGTGGAGAGACAGTGAACACTGAAGCTTTCTTT. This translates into CAWSGETVNTEAFF.